These T cell receptor beta chains were read from a single sample in a study of cytomegalovirus exposure and HLA in healthy donors. Data came from immunoSEQ multiplex PCR; TCRdb stores just in-frame clones and leaves some out. The repertoire holds some 130,000 clones, with roughly three quarters as singletons. Sequencing was performed on PBMCs. All receptors derive from a man aged 25-45 years in good health and CMV-seronegative. The CDR3 runs from the conserved cysteine through the conserved F or W. D genes are given only for firm matches. Clone size is stated in some rows and not others, as once, few, many or a class when expanded.

j_call clone_size d_call v_call cdr3_nt cdr3_aa
TRBJ2-1 . TRBD2 TRBV6-1 TGTGCCAGCAGTGATAGGCGGGAGGGCCCCGGCTACAATGAGCAGTTCTTC CASSDRREGPGYNEQFF
TRBJ2-7 . TRBD2 TRBV18 TGTGCCAGCTCACCGTCCGCGTCTAGCGGGAGCGGACCCTACGAGCAGTACTTC CASSPSASSGSGPYEQYF
TRBJ1-4 . . TRBV29-1 TGCAGCGTTGAGGGTGGGGGGGGTAATGAAAAACTGTTTTTT CSVEGGGGNEKLFF
TRBJ2-7 few . TRBV7-9 TGTGCCAGCAGCTCGCCCGGGGGATGGGAGCAGTACTTC CASSSPGGWEQYF
TRBJ2-3 . . TRBV29-1 TGCAGCGTTTCCTTCACAGATACGCAGTATTTT CSVSFTDTQYF
TRBJ2-1 . . TRBV4-3 TGCGCCAGCAGCCAAGAATATGTAGCGGCTGATGAGCAGTTCTTC CASSQEYVAADEQFF
TRBJ2-7 . TRBD2 TRBV29-1 TGCAGCGTTCGGGGGTTAGCGGGCCTCTCCTACGAGCAGTACTTC CSVRGLAGLSYEQYF
TRBJ2-5 . TRBD1 TRBV19 TGTGCCAGTAGTGAGGGACAGGGGAAGAAGACCCAGTACTTC CASSEGQGKKTQYF
TRBJ2-7 . . TRBV6-9 TGTGCCACTTCGACTATCTCCTACGAGCAGTACTTC CATSTISYEQYF
TRBJ2-6 . . TRBV5-1 TGCGCCAGCAGCTTGAAGGATGTGACAGGTCCGCCGGGACGTTCTGGGGCCAACGTCCTGACTTTC CASSLKDVTGPPGRSGANVLTF
TRBJ1-2 . . TRBV28 TGTGCCAGCAGACTCTGGGACACCTATGGCTACACCTTC CASRLWDTYGYTF
TRBJ1-3 . TRBD1 TRBV7-9 TGTGCCAGCCGACAGGGAAGTGCCGGAAACACCATATATTTT CASRQGSAGNTIYF
TRBJ2-1 . TRBD1 TRBV29-1 TGCAGCGTCAATGGAATCCCGGGACAGGGTCGCAATGAGCAGTTCTTC CSVNGIPGQGRNEQFF
TRBJ1-6 . TRBD1 TRBV18 TGTGCCAGCTCGGGACAGGTCAATTCACCCCTCCACTTT CASSGQVNSPLHF
TRBJ2-2 once . TRBV28 TGTGCCACCCGGGACTCAAACACCGGGGAGCTGTTTTTT CATRDSNTGELFF
TRBJ2-1 once TRBD1 TRBV7-2 TGTGCCAGCAGCTGGGGACAGGGCCAGGGGAATGAGCAGTTCTTC CASSWGQGQGNEQFF
TRBJ1-1 . . TRBV29-1 TGCAGCGTTGAAATAAATCCATGGAGTTTTGGGACTGAAGCTTTCTTT CSVEINPWSFGTEAFF
TRBJ2-1 . TRBD1 TRBV11-3 TGTGCCAGCAGCCCCTGGTCCGGGACAGGGGCCTACAATGAGCAGTTCTTC CASSPWSGTGAYNEQFF
TRBJ1-5 . TRBD1 TRBV15 TGTGCCACCAGCAGCGACCCTCCTCTCGGACAGGGGAGTTCCTACGAGCATCAGCCCCAGCATTTT CATSSDPPLGQGSSYEHQPQHF
TRBJ2-1 . TRBD2 TRBV7-6 TGTGCCAGCAGCTTAGCTCGACTAGCGGGAAACAATGAGCAGTTCTTC CASSLARLAGNNEQFF
TRBJ2-7 . TRBD1 TRBV13 TGTGCCAGCAGCTTAGTGGGTAGGGACAGACCCTACGAGCAGTACTTC CASSLVGRDRPYEQYF
TRBJ2-7 few . TRBV4-1 TGCGCCAGCAGCCAAGCGAACAGGGTGGGGACCTACGAGCAGTACTTC CASSQANRVGTYEQYF
TRBJ2-5 . . TRBV9 TGTGCCAGCAGCGCGGACTCTGGAGGAAGGGAGACCCAGTACTTC CASSADSGGRETQYF
TRBJ1-1 . TRBD1 TRBV30 TGTGCCTGGAGAATTTGGGACAGGGGAAAAACTGAAGCTTTCTTT CAWRIWDRGKTEAFF
TRBJ2-2 . . TRBV28 TGTGCGCATCGACAGGAAAACACCGGGGAGCTGTTTTTT CAHRQENTGELFF
TRBJ2-1 . TRBD2 TRBV9 TGTGCCAGCAGCGTCGGGACTAGGGGGAGGAATAAGCAGTTCTTC CASSVGTRGRNKQFF
TRBJ1-1 few . TRBV28 TGTGCCAGCAGTTTATCCCTCACTGAAGCTTTCTTT CASSLSLTEAFF
TRBJ2-7 . TRBD1 TRBV10-3 TGTGCCATCTCCCCAGGGACAGGGTCTACCTACGAGCAGTACTTC CAISPGTGSTYEQYF
TRBJ2-7 . TRBD1 TRBV19 TGTGCCAGTAGTGGCCAACAGGGGGCCTACGAGCAGTACTTC CASSGQQGAYEQYF
TRBJ2-7 . TRBD1 TRBV28 TGTGCCAGCAGTTCGGCCGGGACAGGGGGCTACGAGCAGTACTTC CASSSAGTGGYEQYF
TRBJ1-1 . . TRBV19 TGTGCCAGTAGTTGGCAGTCATCTAACACTGAAGCTTTCTTT CASSWQSSNTEAFF
TRBJ1-2 . . TRBV6-5 TGTGCCAGCAGTTACGTGGGAGAGGGGGAAACCTATGGCTACACCTTC CASSYVGEGETYGYTF
TRBJ1-3 few . TRBV11-2 TGTGCCAGCAGCTTAGATCGGGGGAGCTCTGGAAACACCATATATTTT CASSLDRGSSGNTIYF
TRBJ2-3 . TRBD1 TRBV5-1 TGCGCCAGCAGCTCCTCCGGGACAGCCGCCGGAGATACGCAGTATTTT CASSSSGTAAGDTQYF
TRBJ2-1 . TRBD2 TRBV11-3 TGTGCCAGCAGTCCTCGGACTAGCGGGGTCAATGAGCAGTTCTTC CASSPRTSGVNEQFF
TRBJ2-5 few TRBD1 TRBV7-7 TGTGCCAGCAGCCCGGGACAGTTTCAAGAGACCCAGTACTTC CASSPGQFQETQYF
TRBJ2-7 . . TRBV5-1 TGCGCCAGCAGCTTAATCATTGGTGCAGCGTCCTACGAGCAGTACTTC CASSLIIGAASYEQYF
TRBJ2-2 . . TRBV7-9 TGTGCCAGCAGCTTAGAGCCGGGTAACACCGGGGAGCTGTTTTTT CASSLEPGNTGELFF
TRBJ1-2 . TRBD1 TRBV7-9 TGTGCCAGCAGCTTAGCCGGGACAGGGATCCATGGCTACACCTTC CASSLAGTGIHGYTF
TRBJ2-7 few . TRBV4-3 TGCGCCAGCAGCCAAGATATCGGGGGGCTCTTGAGCTCCTACGAGCAGTACTTC CASSQDIGGLLSSYEQYF
TRBJ2-2 . . TRBV7-2 TGTGCCAGCAGCTTAGTAGCTGCAACCGGGGAGCTGTTTTTT CASSLVAATGELFF
TRBJ2-7 . . TRBV27 TGTGCCAGCATTCCCCAGGGTAGTTACGAGCAGTACTTC CASIPQGSYEQYF
TRBJ1-1 . TRBD1 TRBV20-1 TGCAGCGCAACAGGGGTCACTGAAGCTTTCTTT CSATGVTEAFF
TRBJ1-1 . TRBD1 TRBV9 TGTGCCAGCAGCATTACAGGGGGCGCTGAAGCTTTCTTT CASSITGGAEAFF
TRBJ2-7 . TRBD2 TRBV7-9 TGTGCCAGCACCCTCAGCGCCGGGAGGTTCATCTACGAGCAGTACTTC CASTLSAGRFIYEQYF
TRBJ1-2 . . TRBV27 TGTGCCAGTAGTTTATTGGGGGGGCTCAGCTACACCTTC CASSLLGGLSYTF
TRBJ2-7 . . TRBV20-1 TGCGGACCGACAGCCGCCCACGAGCAGTACTTC CGPTAAHEQYF
TRBJ2-7 . . TRBV5-4 TGTGCCAGCAGCCCACAGGGTTACGAGCAGTACTTC CASSPQGYEQYF
TRBJ1-1 . . TRBV27 TGTGCCAGCAGCTCAGGGTGGGAGAACACTGAAGCTTTCTTT CASSSGWENTEAFF
TRBJ1-4 once . TRBV6-1 TGTGCCAGCAGCGATTCTTGGGGGCCCAAGGAAAAACTGTTTTTT CASSDSWGPKEKLFF
TRBJ2-1 . . TRBV18 TGTGCCAGCTCACCTGGACATTCTAGCTACAATGAGCAGTTCTTC CASSPGHSSYNEQFF
TRBJ1-4 . TRBD1 TRBV6-6 TGTGCCAGCAGCTCCCGGGACAGGGGTGGTGAAAAACTGTTTTTT CASSSRDRGGEKLFF
TRBJ1-2 few . TRBV6-5 TGTGCCAGCAGTCCCGCAGGCTATGGCTACACCTTC CASSPAGYGYTF
TRBJ2-1 . . TRBV10-1 TGCGCCAGCAGTGACGAAAGACTTCTTCAATTACAGTTCTTC CASSDERLLQLQFF
TRBJ1-6 once TRBD1 TRBV28 TGTGCCAGCTTGGGACAGGGGGCGGCCGAATATAATTCACCCCTCCACTTT CASLGQGAAEYNSPLHF